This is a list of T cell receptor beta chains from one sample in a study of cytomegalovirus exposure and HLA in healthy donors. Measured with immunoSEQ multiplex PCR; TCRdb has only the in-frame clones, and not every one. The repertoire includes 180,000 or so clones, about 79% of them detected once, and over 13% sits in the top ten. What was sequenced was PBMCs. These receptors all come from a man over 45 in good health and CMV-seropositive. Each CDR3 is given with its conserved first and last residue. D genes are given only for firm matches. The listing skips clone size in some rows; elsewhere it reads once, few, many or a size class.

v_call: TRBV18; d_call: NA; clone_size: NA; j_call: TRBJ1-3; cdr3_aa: CASSPETPLKTGNTIYF; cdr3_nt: TGTGCCAGCTCACCAGAAACCCCACTTAAAACTGGAAACACCATATATTTT
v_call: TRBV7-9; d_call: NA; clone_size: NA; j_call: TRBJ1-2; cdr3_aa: CASSLQGSNYGYTF; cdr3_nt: TGTGCCAGCAGCTTACAGGGGTCTAACTATGGCTACACCTTC
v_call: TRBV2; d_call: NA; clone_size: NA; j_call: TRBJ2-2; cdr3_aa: CASSGTTNTGELFF; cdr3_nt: TGTGCCAGCAGTGGTACGACAAACACCGGGGAGCTGTTTTTT
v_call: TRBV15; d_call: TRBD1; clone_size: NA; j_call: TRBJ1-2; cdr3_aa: CATSIDRGRGYTF; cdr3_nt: TGTGCCACCAGCATCGACAGGGGTAGGGGCTACACCTTC
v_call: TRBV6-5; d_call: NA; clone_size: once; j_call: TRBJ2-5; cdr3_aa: CASAQGQEAQYF; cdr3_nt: TGTGCCAGTGCCCAGGGCCAAGAGGCCCAGTACTTC
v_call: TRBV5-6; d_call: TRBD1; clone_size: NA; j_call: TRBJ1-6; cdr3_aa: CASRRDRPGSYNSPLHF; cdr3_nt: TGTGCCAGCAGGCGGGACAGACCAGGCTCCTATAATTCACCCCTCCACTTT
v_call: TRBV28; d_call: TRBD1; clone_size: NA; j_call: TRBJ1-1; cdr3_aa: CASSLGQVFTEAFF; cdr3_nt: TGTGCCAGCAGTTTAGGACAGGTATTCACTGAAGCTTTCTTT
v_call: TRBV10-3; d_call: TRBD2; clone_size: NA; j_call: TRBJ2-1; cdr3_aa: CAISSERGLAYNEQFF; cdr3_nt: TGTGCCATCAGTTCCGAGCGGGGACTAGCTTACAATGAGCAGTTCTTC
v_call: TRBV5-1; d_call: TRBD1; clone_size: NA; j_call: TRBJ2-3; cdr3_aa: CASSMTGDTQYF; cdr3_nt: TGCGCCAGCAGCATGACAGGGGATACGCAGTATTTT
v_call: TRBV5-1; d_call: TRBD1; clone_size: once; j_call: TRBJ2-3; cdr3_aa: CASSLSAGTVPGDTQYF; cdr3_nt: TGCGCCAGCAGCTTGTCAGCAGGGACAGTTCCCGGAGATACGCAGTATTTT
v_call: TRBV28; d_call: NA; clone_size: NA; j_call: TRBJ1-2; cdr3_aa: CASTAGNYGYTF; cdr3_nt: TGTGCCAGCACCGCGGGCAACTATGGCTACACCTTC
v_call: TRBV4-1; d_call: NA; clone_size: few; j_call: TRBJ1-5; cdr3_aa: CASSSRNNQPQHF; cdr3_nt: TGCGCCAGCAGCAGTAGAAACAATCAGCCCCAGCATTTT
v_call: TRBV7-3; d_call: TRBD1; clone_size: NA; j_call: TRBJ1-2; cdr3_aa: CASSDGTGETYGYTF; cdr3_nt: TGTGCCAGCAGCGATGGGACAGGGGAAACCTATGGCTACACCTTC
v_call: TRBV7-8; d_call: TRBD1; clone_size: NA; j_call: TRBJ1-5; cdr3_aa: CASTTGDQPQPF; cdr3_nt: TGTGCCAGCACAACAGGGGATCAGCCCCAGCCTTTT
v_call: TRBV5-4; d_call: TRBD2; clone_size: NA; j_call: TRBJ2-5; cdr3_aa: CASSLAGGGAKETQYF; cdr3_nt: TGTGCCAGCAGCTTGGCCGGCGGGGGGGCGAAAGAGACCCAGTACTTC
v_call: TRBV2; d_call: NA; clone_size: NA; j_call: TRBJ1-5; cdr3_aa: CASIRDRNQPQHF; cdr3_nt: TGTGCCAGCATTAGAGACAGGAATCAGCCCCAGCATTTT
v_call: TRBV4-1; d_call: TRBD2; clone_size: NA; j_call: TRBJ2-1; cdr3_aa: CASSQHSGGAYNEQFF; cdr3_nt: TGCGCCAGCAGCCAACACAGTGGGGGGGCCTACAATGAGCAGTTCTTC
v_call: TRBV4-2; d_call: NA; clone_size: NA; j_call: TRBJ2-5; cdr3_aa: CASSQRDTDRETQYF; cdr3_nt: TGTGCCAGCAGCCAACGGGACACGGATCGAGAGACCCAGTACTTC
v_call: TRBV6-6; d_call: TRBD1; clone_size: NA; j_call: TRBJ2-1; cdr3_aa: CASSYSNDRGNEQFF; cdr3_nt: TGTGCTAGCAGTTACTCGAATGACAGGGGTAATGAGCAGTTCTTC
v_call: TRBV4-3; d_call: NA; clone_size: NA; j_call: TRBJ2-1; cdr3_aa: CASGFLGRGAKDEQFF; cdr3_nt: TGCGCCAGCGGATTTCTCGGGCGGGGAGCCAAGGATGAGCAGTTCTTC
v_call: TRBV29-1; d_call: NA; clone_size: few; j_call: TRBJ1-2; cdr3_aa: CSGSTGYGYTF; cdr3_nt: TGCAGCGGGTCGACAGGCTATGGCTACACCTTC
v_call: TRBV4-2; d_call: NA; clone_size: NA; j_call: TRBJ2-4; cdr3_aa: CASSQSGGNIQYF; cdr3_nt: TGTGCCAGCAGCCAATCCGGGGGAAACATTCAGTACTTC